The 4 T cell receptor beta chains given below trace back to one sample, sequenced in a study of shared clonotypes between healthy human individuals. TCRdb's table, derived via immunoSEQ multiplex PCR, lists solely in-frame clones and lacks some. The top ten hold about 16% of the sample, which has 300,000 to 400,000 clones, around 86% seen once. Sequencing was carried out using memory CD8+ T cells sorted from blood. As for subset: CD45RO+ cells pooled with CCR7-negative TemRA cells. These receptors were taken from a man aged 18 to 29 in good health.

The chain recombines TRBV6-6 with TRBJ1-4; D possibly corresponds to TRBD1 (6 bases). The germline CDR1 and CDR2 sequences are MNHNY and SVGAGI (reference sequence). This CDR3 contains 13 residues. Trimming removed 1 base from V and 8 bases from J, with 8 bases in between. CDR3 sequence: CASSYLGGEKLFF. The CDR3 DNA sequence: TGTGCCAGCAGTTACTTAGGGGGAGAAAAACTGTTTTTT.

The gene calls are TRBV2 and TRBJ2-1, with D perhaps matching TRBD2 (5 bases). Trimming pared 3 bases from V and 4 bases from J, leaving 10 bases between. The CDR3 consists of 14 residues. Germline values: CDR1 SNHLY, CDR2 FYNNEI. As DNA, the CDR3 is TGTGCCAGCAGTGATGGAGGCAGTTACAATGAGCAGTTCTTC. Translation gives CASSDGGSYNEQFF.

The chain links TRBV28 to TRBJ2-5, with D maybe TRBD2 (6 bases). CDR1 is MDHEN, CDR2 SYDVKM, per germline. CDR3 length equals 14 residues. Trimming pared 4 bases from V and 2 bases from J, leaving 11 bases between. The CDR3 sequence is CASSWSSEQETQYF. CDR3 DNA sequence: TGTGCCAGCAGTTGGTCTAGCGAACAAGAGACCCAGTACTTC.

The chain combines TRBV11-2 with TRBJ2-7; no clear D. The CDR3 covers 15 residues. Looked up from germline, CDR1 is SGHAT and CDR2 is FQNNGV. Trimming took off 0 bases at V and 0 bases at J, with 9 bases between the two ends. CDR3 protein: CASSLDWLSSYEQYF. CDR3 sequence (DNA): TGTGCCAGCAGCTTAGATTGGCTGAGCTCCTACGAGCAGTACTTC.